This TCR beta chain was sequenced for a study of tumour-infiltrating T cells in Burkitt lymphoma (TCRdb year 2020). Some background on the complete study: TCR repertoire data were correlated with clinical outcome; productive clonality predicted overall and progression-free survival, independent of established prognosticators including age at diagnosis.

The library was produced with the immunoSEQ multiplex PCR assay. TCRdb took this table from immuneACCESS and kept in-frame rearrangements with V and J called. Such tables lack part of the clones; where checked against another copy, unresolved V genes explain under half of the gap, and the rest is unexplained. The sample table contains approximately 4,000 clones; only one count was recorded for around 80% of them. Clones ranked in the top ten supply roughly 13% of the sample. The CDR3 sequence holds 14 residues, the cysteine and phenylalanine included. Just CDR3 DNA is preserved here, 42 bases in frame from base 1. The germline V gene yields SGHDT for CDR1 and YYEEEE for CDR2. The germline V and J ends show losses of 0 bases and 2 bases respectively, and no gene match explains 2 bases of the junction. As regards this clone: Its antigen has not been determined. The input lacks base qualities; no much larger clone sits a single base away.

This sequence was found in a human donor with diffuse large B-cell lymphoma. Some clones in this sample may be carry-over from other donors' samples. The rearrangement combines TRBV5-6 with TRBJ2-7; 7 central nucleotides agree with TRBD1. Sample: tumor tissue. The CDR3 region: CASSLAGQTYEQYF. The base sequence is TGTGCCAGCAGCTTGGCGGGACAGACCTACGAGCAGTACTTC.